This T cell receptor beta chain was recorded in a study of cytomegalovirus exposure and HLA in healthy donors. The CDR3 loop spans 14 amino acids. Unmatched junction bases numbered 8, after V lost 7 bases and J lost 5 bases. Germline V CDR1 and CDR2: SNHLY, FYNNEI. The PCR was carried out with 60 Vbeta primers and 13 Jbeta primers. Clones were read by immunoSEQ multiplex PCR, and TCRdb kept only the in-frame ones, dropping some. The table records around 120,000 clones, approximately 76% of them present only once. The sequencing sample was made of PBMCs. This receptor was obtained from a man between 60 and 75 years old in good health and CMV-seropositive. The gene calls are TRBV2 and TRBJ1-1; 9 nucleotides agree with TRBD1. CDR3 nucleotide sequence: TGTGCCAGCACCTCACAGGGGGCGCAGACTGAAGCTTTCTTT. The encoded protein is CASTSQGAQTEAFF.